What follows are 24 T cell receptor beta chains derived from one specimen sequenced in a study of blood T cell repertoires in COVID-19 (dated by TCRdb to 2018 to 2021). The library was obtained by the immunoSEQ multiplex PCR assay. Held by TCRdb, this immuneACCESS table contains in-frame sequences only and omits some clones. Under half of the omission traces to an unresolved V gene where checked; the cause of the rest is unknown. This sample has 90,000 to 120,000 clones in its table, and about nine tenths of those were observed once. 1% to 1.5% of the sample belongs to the ten largest clones. The sequenced material came from peripheral blood. The receptors originated from a woman in her 30s with acute or convalescent COVID-19.

This clone was seen once. This CDR3 reads CSVVETGGVGQPQHF. For the CDR3, the DNA is TGCAGCGTTGTCGAGACAGGGGGCGTCGGTCAGCCCCAGCATTTT. The rearrangement joins TRBV29-1 to TRBJ1-5; 10 bases are a match to TRBD1. Germline CDR1 SQVTM, CDR2 ANQGSEA. CDR3 length: 15 residues. The ends lost 4 bases at V and 6 bases at J; junction bases unmatched: 9.

This clone was seen a few times. The chain uses TRBV7-3 and TRBJ1-3, with 7 bases matching TRBD1. Germline V CDR1 and CDR2: SGHTA, FQGTGA. After removal of 5 bases from V and 2 bases from J, the junction contained 3 bases not matched to a gene. This CDR3 has 14 amino acids. In DNA form, the CDR3 reads TGTGCCAGCAGCCCGACAGGGACTGGAAACACCATATATTTT. It is translated as CASSPTGTGNTIYF.

The V call is TRBV11-2, the J call TRBJ1-6; no reliable D call. The germline CDR1 and CDR2 sequences are SGHAT and FQNNGV. There are 15 residues in the CDR3. The V gene lost 0 bases and the J gene lost 7 bases, with 10 bases spanning the gap. The CDR3 DNA reads as TGTGCCAGCAGCTTAGAGGGAGTGGAGAATTCACCCCTCCACTTT. Amino acid sequence: CASSLEGVENSPLHF.

The chain has TRBV28 and TRBJ2-1, with a weak D call TRBD1 (6 bases). The germline V and J ends were trimmed by 6 bases and 0 bases, with 15 bases remaining between them. This CDR3 is built from 16 residues. CDR1 and CDR2 (germline): MDHEN, SYDVKM. The CDR3 DNA reads as TGTGCCAGCAGCGCCCTGGACAGCCTCTCCTACAATGAGCAGTTCTTC. Amino acid sequence: CASSALDSLSYNEQFF.

The rearrangement uses TRBV10-1 and TRBJ2-2, with TRBD2 matching 11 bases. J lost 1 base, V lost 0 bases, and 7 bases had no gene match. Germline assignment: CDR1 WNHNN and CDR2 SYGVQD (reference sequence). CDR3 length equals 19 residues. CDR3 in DNA: TGCGCCAGCAGTGAGTCGCGGCTAGCGGGAGGAGTGAACACCGGGGAGCTGTTTTTT. It specifies CASSESRLAGGVNTGELFF.

The CDR3 region has the DNA TGCGCCAGCAGCTTGGGGAGGACTAACAATGAGCAGTTCTTC. Its protein product is CASSLGRTNNEQFF. The rearrangement links TRBV5-1 to TRBJ2-1; tentative D call: TRBD2 (6 bases). CDR1 and CDR2 (germline): SGHRS, YFSETQ. V lost 0 bases to trimming and J lost 5 bases, with 9 bases between them. The CDR3 covers 14 residues.

The chain recombines TRBV28 with TRBJ2-7; 10 positions match TRBD2. CDR1 and CDR2 from the germline V gene are MDHEN and SYDVKM. Trimming removed 3 bases from V and 6 bases from J; junction bases left unmatched: 14. There are 17 residues in the CDR3. Here the CDR3 reads CASSFLLPSGSSREQYF. The CDR3 DNA reads as TGTGCCAGCAGTTTCCTCCTTCCTAGCGGGAGCTCGCGCGAGCAGTACTTC.

The chain has TRBV7-9 and TRBJ1-1, with D perhaps matching TRBD1 (6 bases). CDR1 is SEHNR and CDR2 is FQNEAQ in the germline V gene (reference sequence). V was shortened by 5 bases and J by 7 bases, with 20 bases between the two germline ends. The CDR3 runs 15 residues. The CDR3 here is CASSHSDRRTNEAFF. CDR3 nucleotide sequence: TGTGCCAGCAGCCACTCGGACAGACGAACAAATGAAGCTTTCTTT.

This chain uses TRBV7-9 with TRBJ2-5, with 10 bases matching TRBD2. The CDR3 consists of 16 residues. The trim removed 1 base at V and 2 bases at J, leaving 4 bases unmatched. Germline loops: CDR1 SEHNR, CDR2 FQNEAQ (reference sequence). The CDR3 DNA sequence: TGTGCCAGCAGCTTAGGCCTAGCGGGGGCTCAAGAGACCCAGTACTTC. Protein product: CASSLGLAGAQETQYF.

J is TRBJ2-3 and V is TRBV4-3; TRBD2 matches 14 bases. The germline V gene encodes CDR1 LGHNA and CDR2 YSLEER. The CDR3 extends over 17 amino acids. J gave up 4 bases and V 1 base, and 4 bases lay outside the gene matches. The CDR3 loop reads CASSQGLAGGGADTQYF. In DNA form, the CDR3 reads TGCGCCAGCAGCCAAGGACTAGCGGGAGGGGGGGCAGATACGCAGTATTTT.

This chain links TRBV6-5 with TRBJ1-6, with 7 bases aligning to TRBD1. V trimming: 7 bases; J trimming: 11 bases; junction bases outside the gene matches: 14. Per the germline V gene, CDR1 is MNHEY and CDR2 is SVGAGI. The CDR3 has 15 amino acids. The CDR3 here is CASTNAGDSWTPLHF. Written as DNA, the CDR3 is TGTGCCAGCACCAATGCCGGGGACAGTTGGACACCCCTCCACTTT.

The chain couples TRBV19 to TRBJ2-7; 7 bases are a match to TRBD1. The germline CDR1 and CDR2 sequences are LNHDA and SQIVND (reference sequence). Germline trimming cut 6 bases from V and 0 bases from J; bases unmatched to any gene: 5. CDR3 length equals 14 residues. In DNA form, the CDR3 reads TGTGCCAGTAGCCGAGACAGGGCCTCCTACGAGCAGTACTTC. This sequence encodes CASSRDRASYEQYF.

The chain links TRBV6-2 or TRBV6-3 to TRBJ1-2; D possibly corresponds to TRBD1 (6 bases). This CDR3 is 14 amino acids long. Looked up from germline, CDR1 is MNHEY and CDR2 is SVGEGT. Deletions cut 6 bases from V and 7 bases from J, with 18 bases between. In DNA form, the CDR3 reads TGTGCCAGCAGACCTCCGGGGAGGGGGGGTGGCTACACCTTC. Its translation is CASRPPGRGGGYTF.

This sequence joins TRBV6-6 and TRBJ1-2, with a possible D match to TRBD1 (6 bases). V dropped 2 bases and J dropped 12 bases, with 10 bases sitting between them. The germline gives CDR1 MNHNY, CDR2 SVGAGI (reference sequence). This CDR3 region has 11 residues. The CDR3 DNA is TGTGCCAGCAGTTACCTGGACAGTAACACCTTC. Translated, it gives CASSYLDSNTF.

This clone has a single count. The chain has TRBV4-2 and TRBJ1-4, with D perhaps matching TRBD1 (5 bases). The CDR3 is made up of 16 amino acids. CDR1 and CDR2 from the germline V gene are LGHNA and YNFKEQ. Trimming removed 4 bases from V and 8 bases from J, with 20 bases in between. The CDR3 spells CASSPPDTPIGEKLFF. The CDR3 region has the DNA TGTGCCAGCAGCCCCCCGGACACTCCGATTGGGGAAAAACTGTTTTTT.

The gene calls are TRBV5-4 and TRBJ2-3; D is possibly TRBD2 (5 bases). Germline V gene data show CDR1 as SGHNT and CDR2 as YYREEE (reference sequence). The ends were cut back, 2 bases at V and 8 bases at J, with 18 bases in the middle. The CDR3 spans 15 residues. CDR3 in amino acids: CASSLLFSDRGTQYF. CDR3 DNA: TGTGCCAGCAGCTTACTTTTCTCGGATCGGGGTACGCAGTATTTT.

V gene TRBV28 combines with J gene TRBJ2-7; 7 bases line up with TRBD1. Trimming took 5 bases from V and 2 from J; bases not matched to a gene: 12. CDR1 and CDR2 from the germline V gene are MDHEN and SYDVKM. This CDR3 has 16 residues. The CDR3 DNA sequence: TGTGCCAGCAGTCTCAGGGGACAGCTATTCACCTACGAGCAGTACTTC. Its translation is CASSLRGQLFTYEQYF.

J is TRBJ2-5 and V is TRBV18; possible D gene TRBD1, 5 bases. V was clipped by 0 bases and J by 3 bases, with 20 bases between them. The CDR3 has 18 residues. Germline CDR1 KGHSH, CDR2 LQKENI. CDR3 residues: CASSPPQVWGMLEETQYF. The DNA of the CDR3 is TGTGCCAGCTCACCACCACAGGTTTGGGGTATGCTCGAAGAGACCCAGTACTTC.

This rearrangement joins TRBV28 to TRBJ1-1; TRBD1 aligns across 7 bases. Germline-derived CDR1 and CDR2 are MDHEN and SYDVKM. This CDR3 is built from 16 residues. J lost 0 bases, V lost 4 bases, and 8 bases had no gene match. Here the CDR3 reads CASSSWDRVLNTEAFF. The CDR3 region has the DNA TGTGCCAGCAGTTCATGGGACAGAGTATTGAACACTGAAGCTTTCTTT.

The gene calls are TRBV6-2 or TRBV6-3 and TRBJ2-7; TRBD1 agrees at 10 bases. CDR1 is MNHEY, CDR2 SVGEGT, per germline. This CDR3 spans 14 amino acids. V lost 8 bases and J lost 3; bases outside the gene matches: 7. The CDR3 loop reads CASGRDRGVYEQYF. As DNA, the CDR3 is TGTGCCAGCGGCCGGGACAGGGGTGTCTACGAGCAGTACTTC.

V usage is TRBV19 and J usage is TRBJ1-5; 11 bases map to TRBD1. Trimming removed 8 bases from V and 5 bases from J; junction bases left unmatched: 5. This CDR3 contains 14 residues. Germline values: CDR1 LNHDA, CDR2 SQIVND (reference sequence). The CDR3 reads CASSGTGGYQPQHF. Here the CDR3 DNA reads TGTGCCAGTTCCGGGACAGGGGGATATCAGCCCCAGCATTTT. Full variable domain (remainder filled in from reference TRBV19 and TRBJ1-5): DGGITQSPKYLFRKEGQNVTLSCEQNLNHDAMYWYRQDPGQGLRLIYYSQIVNDFQKGDIAEGYSVSREKKESFPLTVTSAQKNPTAFYLCASSGTGGYQPQHFGDGTRLSIL.

The rearrangement uses TRBV10-3 and TRBJ2-2; 9 positions match TRBD2. The germline gives CDR1 ENHRY, CDR2 SYGVKD. The trim removed 4 bases at V and 3 bases at J, leaving 6 bases unmatched. The length of the CDR3 is 16 residues. The CDR3 sequence is CAISGRRGGYTGELFF. Written as DNA, the CDR3 is TGTGCCATCAGTGGACGGCGGGGGGGCTACACCGGGGAGCTGTTTTTT.

The rearrangement uses TRBV27 and TRBJ1-4, with D possibly TRBD1 on 5 matching bases. V dropped 2 bases and J dropped 5 bases, with 18 bases sitting between them. Looked up from germline, CDR1 is MNHEY and CDR2 is SMNVEV (reference sequence). This CDR3 has 17 residues. The CDR3 sequence is CASSLPIPGRGNEKLFF. The CDR3 coding sequence is TGTGCCAGCAGTTTACCAATCCCGGGCCGGGGGAATGAAAAACTGTTTTTT.

At least ten counts were recorded for this clone. This chain links TRBV28 with TRBJ1-5, with unresolved D. This CDR3 is built from 15 residues. The germline CDR1 and CDR2 sequences are MDHEN and SYDVKM. V lost 6 bases and J 6 bases, leaving 18 bases between the germline ends. CDR3 region: CASSPTPGRVQPQHF. CDR3 sequence (DNA): TGTGCCAGCAGCCCGACCCCCGGGAGGGTTCAGCCCCAGCATTTT.